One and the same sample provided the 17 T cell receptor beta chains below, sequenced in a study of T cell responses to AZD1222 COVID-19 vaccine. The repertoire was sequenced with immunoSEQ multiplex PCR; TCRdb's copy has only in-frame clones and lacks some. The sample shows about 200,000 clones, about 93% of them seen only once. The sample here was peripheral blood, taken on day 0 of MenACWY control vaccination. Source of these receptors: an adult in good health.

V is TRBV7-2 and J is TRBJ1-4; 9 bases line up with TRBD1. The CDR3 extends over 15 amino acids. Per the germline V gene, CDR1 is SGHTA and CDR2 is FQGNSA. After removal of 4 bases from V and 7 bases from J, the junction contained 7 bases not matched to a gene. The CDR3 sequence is CASSSLGQGFEKLFF. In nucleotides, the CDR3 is TGTGCCAGCAGCTCCTTGGGACAGGGTTTTGAAAAACTGTTTTTT.

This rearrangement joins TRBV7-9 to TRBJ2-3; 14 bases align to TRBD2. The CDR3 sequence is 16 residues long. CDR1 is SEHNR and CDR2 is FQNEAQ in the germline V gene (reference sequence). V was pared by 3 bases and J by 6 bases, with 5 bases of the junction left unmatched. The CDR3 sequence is CASSLGLAGESDTQYF. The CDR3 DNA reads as TGTGCCAGCAGCTTGGGACTAGCGGGGGAATCGGATACGCAGTATTTT. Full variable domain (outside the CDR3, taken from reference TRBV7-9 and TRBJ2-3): DTGVSQNPRHKITKRGQNVTFRCDPISEHNRLYWYRQTLGQGPEFLTYFQNEAQLEKSRLLSDRFSAERPKGSFSTLEIQRTEQGDSAMYLCASSLGLAGESDTQYFGPGTRLTVL.

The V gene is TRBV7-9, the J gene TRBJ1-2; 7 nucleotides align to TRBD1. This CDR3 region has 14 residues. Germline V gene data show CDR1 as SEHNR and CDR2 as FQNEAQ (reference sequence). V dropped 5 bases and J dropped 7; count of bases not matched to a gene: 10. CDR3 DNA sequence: TGTGCCAGCAGCGATCAACAGGGGTCGGGTGGCTACACCTTC. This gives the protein CASSDQQGSGGYTF.

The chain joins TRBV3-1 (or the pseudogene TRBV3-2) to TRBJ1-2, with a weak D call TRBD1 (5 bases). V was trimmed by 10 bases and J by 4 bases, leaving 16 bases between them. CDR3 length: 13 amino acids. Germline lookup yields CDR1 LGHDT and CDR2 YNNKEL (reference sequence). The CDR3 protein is CATSLGEVYGYTF. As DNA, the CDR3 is TGTGCCACTTCGTTGGGGGAGGTCTATGGCTACACCTTC.

The CDR3 spells CASSQVHEQYF. CDR3 bases: TGTGCCAGCAGCCAAGTCCACGAGCAGTACTTC. This chain connects TRBV3-1 (or the pseudogene TRBV3-2) to TRBJ2-7; D is unresolved. V was pared by 1 base and J by 5 bases, with 3 bases between. The CDR3 runs to 11 residues. CDR1 is LGHDT and CDR2 is YNNKEL in the germline V gene (reference sequence).

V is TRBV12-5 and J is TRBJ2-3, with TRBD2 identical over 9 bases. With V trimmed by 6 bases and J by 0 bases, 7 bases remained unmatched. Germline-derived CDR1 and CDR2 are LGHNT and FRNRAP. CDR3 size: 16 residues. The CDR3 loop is CASGSGLAPSTDTQYF. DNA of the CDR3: TGTGCTAGTGGCTCTGGACTAGCGCCCAGCACAGATACGCAGTATTTT.

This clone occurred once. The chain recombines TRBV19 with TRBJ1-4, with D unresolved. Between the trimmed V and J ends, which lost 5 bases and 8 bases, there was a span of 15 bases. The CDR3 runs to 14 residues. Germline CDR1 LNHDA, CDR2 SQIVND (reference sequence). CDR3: CASSDGRAAEKLFF. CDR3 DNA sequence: TGTGCCAGTAGTGATGGACGGGCGGCGGAAAAACTGTTTTTT.

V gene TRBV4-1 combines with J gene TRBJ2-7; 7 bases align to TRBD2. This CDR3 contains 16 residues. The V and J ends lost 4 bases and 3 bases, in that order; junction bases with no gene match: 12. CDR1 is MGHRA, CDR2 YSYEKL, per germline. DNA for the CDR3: TGCGCCAGCAGCCTAGGCCTCCAGCGGGGTTACTACGAGCAGTACTTC. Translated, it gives CASSLGLQRGYYEQYF.

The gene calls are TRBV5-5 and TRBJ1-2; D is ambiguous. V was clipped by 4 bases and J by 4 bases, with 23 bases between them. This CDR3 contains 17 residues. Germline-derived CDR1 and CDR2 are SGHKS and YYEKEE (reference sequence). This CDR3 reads CASSAAAEPPFFYGYTF. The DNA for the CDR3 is TGTGCCAGCAGCGCCGCCGCGGAGCCCCCGTTTTTCTATGGCTACACCTTC.

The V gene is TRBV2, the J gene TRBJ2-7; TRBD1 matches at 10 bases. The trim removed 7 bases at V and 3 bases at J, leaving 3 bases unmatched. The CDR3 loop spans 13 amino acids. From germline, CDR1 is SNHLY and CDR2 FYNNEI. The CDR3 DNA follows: TGTGCCAGCAAGCGGGACAGGGGCTACGAGCAGTACTTC. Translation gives CASKRDRGYEQYF.

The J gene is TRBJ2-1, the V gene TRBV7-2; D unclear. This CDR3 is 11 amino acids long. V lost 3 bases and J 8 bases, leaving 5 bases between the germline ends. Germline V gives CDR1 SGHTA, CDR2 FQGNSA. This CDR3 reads CASSFYYEQFF. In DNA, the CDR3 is TGTGCCAGCAGCTTTTACTATGAGCAGTTCTTC. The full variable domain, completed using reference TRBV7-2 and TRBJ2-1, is GAGVSQSPSNKVTEKGKDVELRCDPISGHTALYWYRQSLGQGLEFLIYFQGNSAPDKSGLPSDRFSAERTGGSVSTLTIQRTQQEDSAVYLCASSFYYEQFFGPGTRLTVL.

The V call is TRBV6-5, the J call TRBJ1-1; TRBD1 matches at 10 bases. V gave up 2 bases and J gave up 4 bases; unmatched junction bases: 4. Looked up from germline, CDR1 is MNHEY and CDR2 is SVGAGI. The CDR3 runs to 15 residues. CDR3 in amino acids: CASSYQGQGRTEAFF. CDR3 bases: TGTGCCAGCAGTTACCAGGGACAGGGGCGCACTGAAGCTTTCTTT.

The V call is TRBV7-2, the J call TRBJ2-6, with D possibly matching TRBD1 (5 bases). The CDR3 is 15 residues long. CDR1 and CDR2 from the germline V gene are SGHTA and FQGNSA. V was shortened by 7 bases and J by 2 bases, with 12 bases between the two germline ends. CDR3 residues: CASTSSTAGANVLTF. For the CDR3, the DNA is TGTGCCAGCACCTCCTCGACAGCTGGGGCCAACGTCCTGACTTTC.

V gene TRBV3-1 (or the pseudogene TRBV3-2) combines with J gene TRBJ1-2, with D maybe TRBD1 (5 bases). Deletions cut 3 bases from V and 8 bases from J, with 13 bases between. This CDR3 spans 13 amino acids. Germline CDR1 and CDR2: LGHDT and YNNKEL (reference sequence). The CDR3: CASSHLGVLGYTF. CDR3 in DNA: TGTGCCAGCAGCCATTTGGGGGTACTGGGCTACACCTTC.

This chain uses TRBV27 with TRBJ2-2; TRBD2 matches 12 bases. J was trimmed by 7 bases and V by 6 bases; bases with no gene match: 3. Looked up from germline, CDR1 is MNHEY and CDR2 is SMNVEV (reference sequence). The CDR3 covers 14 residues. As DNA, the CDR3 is TGTGCCAGCAGAACTAGCGGGGGGTACGGGGAGCTGTTTTTT. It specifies CASRTSGGYGELFF.

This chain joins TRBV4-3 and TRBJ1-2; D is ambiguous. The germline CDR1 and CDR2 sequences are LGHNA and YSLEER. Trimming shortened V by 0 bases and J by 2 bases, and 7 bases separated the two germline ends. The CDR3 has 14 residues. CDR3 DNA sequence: TGCGCCAGCAGCCAAGAGGCACTAAACTATGGCTACACCTTC. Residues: CASSQEALNYGYTF.

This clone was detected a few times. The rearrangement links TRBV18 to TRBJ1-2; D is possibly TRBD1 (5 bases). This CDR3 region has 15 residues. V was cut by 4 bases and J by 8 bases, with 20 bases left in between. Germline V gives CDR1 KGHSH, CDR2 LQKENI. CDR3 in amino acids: CASSRGLGADYGYTF. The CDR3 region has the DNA TGTGCCAGCTCACGGGGACTGGGAGCGGATTACGGCTACACCTTC.